The text below deals with one TCR beta chain. This CDR3 has 16 residues. Trimming stripped 0 bases from V and 0 bases from J, with 8 bases between. The germline V gene has CDR1 KGHSH and CDR2 LQKENI. The sample is drawn from a study of blood T cell repertoires in COVID-19. Whole-study context: Sources were T cells, B-cell-depleted T cells, or PBMCs; the material itself was cDNA or gDNA.

Sequenced by immunoSEQ multiplex PCR; TCRdb stores in-frame clones only, minus some. In the table there are 350,000 or so clones, 90% of which are singletons. The sequencing input was peripheral blood. The chain joins TRBV18 to TRBJ2-2; TRBD2 might be the D (5 bases). The clonotype was recovered from a man between 18 and 29 years old with active or convalescent COVID-19. The CDR3 loop is CASSPPGGPNTGELFF. CDR3 DNA: TGTGCCAGCTCACCACCGGGCGGGCCGAACACCGGGGAGCTGTTTTTT.